These 5 T cell receptor beta chains were sequenced from one sample in a study of shared clonotypes between healthy human individuals. Sequenced by immunoSEQ multiplex PCR; TCRdb stores in-frame clones only, minus some. Of 650,000 to 750,000 clones listed, less than 80% are singletons. The sample consisted of memory CD4+ T cells sorted from blood. As to subset: CD45RA-negative fraction. The origin of the receptors is a woman aged 25 to 39 in good health.

The chain is built from TRBV11-2 and TRBJ2-1; D unresolved. This CDR3 is 12 amino acids long. Trimming removed 5 bases from V and 15 bases from J, with 17 bases in between. CDR1 is SGHAT, CDR2 FQNNGV, per germline. CDR3 bases: TGTGCCAGCAGCCTCAACCGGATGATATTGTTCTTC. Protein product: CASSLNRMILFF.

The chain joins TRBV11-3 to TRBJ2-3; D uncertain. Germline-derived CDR1 and CDR2 are SGHNT and YENEEA. CDR3 length: 13 residues. Trimming pared 3 bases from V and 6 bases from J, leaving 10 bases between. CDR3 bases: TGTGCCAGCAGCTTCATGCCAAAGGATACGCAGTATTTT. It translates to CASSFMPKDTQYF.

This chain connects TRBV7-2 to TRBJ1-4; D is perhaps TRBD1 (6 bases). Germline CDR1 SGHTA, CDR2 FQGNSA. The CDR3 is made up of 14 amino acids. Trimming pared 5 bases from V and 6 bases from J, leaving 13 bases between. The DNA for the CDR3 is TGTGCCAGCAGCGCCCAAGGGGGGGATGAAAAACTGTTTTTT. Its translation: CASSAQGGDEKLFF.

In this sample, this clone turned up a few times. The V call is TRBV6-6, the J call TRBJ1-1; a weak D match, TRBD1 (6 bases). Trimming took 5 bases from V and 0 from J, leaving 16 bases between them. The CDR3 consists of 16 residues. Germline assignment: CDR1 MNHNY and CDR2 SVGAGI (reference sequence). Here the CDR3 reads CASSHREWTVNTEAFF. The CDR3 region has the DNA TGTGCCAGCAGTCACAGAGAATGGACAGTGAACACTGAAGCTTTCTTT.

The V gene is TRBV11-2, the J gene TRBJ2-5, with 8 bases identical to TRBD1. V lost 5 bases to trimming and J lost 5 bases; unmatched junction nucleotides: 10. Per the germline V gene, CDR1 is SGHAT and CDR2 is FQNNGV. This CDR3 is built from 15 residues. CDR3 in amino acids: CASSAIDRGLETQYF. The CDR3 region has the DNA TGTGCCAGCAGCGCGATTGACAGGGGTTTGGAGACCCAGTACTTC.